The rows below give T cell receptor beta chains drawn from one sample of a study of beta chain features in type 1 diabetes. TCRdb's table, derived via immunoSEQ multiplex PCR, lists solely in-frame clones and lacks some. The data show about 640,000 clones, over 10% seen once. The sequencing sample was made of naive CD4+ T cells from blood. Receptors originate from a man in his thirties or forties with type 1 diabetes. Both conserved end residues are part of each CDR3. D genes are given only for firm matches. Clone size is given for some rows only: seen once, a few or many times, or a class if the clone is expanded.

V gene,clone size,J gene,D gene,CDR3 protein,CDR3 DNA
TRBV25-1,few,TRBJ1-5,NA,CASSSGRVNQPQHF,TGTGCCAGCAGTTCTGGACGGGTCAATCAGCCCCAGCATTTT
TRBV7-2,NA,TRBJ1-1,NA,CASSLAGPNTEAFF,TGTGCCAGCAGCTTAGCGGGGCCGAACACTGAAGCTTTCTTT
TRBV6-6,NA,TRBJ1-5,NA,CASSSPGGGGNQPQHF,TGTGCCAGCAGTTCGCCCGGGGGAGGCGGCAATCAGCCCCAGCATTTT
TRBV30,NA,TRBJ1-4,TRBD1,CASTGTAKGKLFF,TGTGCCTCGACCGGGACAGCGAAGGGAAAACTGTTTTTT
TRBV10-3,NA,TRBJ1-5,TRBD1,CAISESRGQYSNQPQHF,TGTGCCATCAGTGAGTCGAGGGGACAGTATAGCAATCAGCCCCAGCATTTT
TRBV29-1,NA,TRBJ2-6,NA,CSGAGDTLSGANVLTF,TGCAGCGGTGCCGGGGACACTCTCTCTGGGGCCAACGTCCTGACTTTC
TRBV7-6,NA,TRBJ1-3,NA,CASSLVSGTGNTIYF,TGTGCCAGCAGCTTAGTGTCTGGGACTGGAAACACCATATATTTT
TRBV21-1,NA,TRBJ1-4,NA,CASSHPPEGEKLFF,TGTGCCAGCAGCCACCCTCCCGAGGGGGAAAAACTGTTTTTT
TRBV5-1,few,TRBJ1-2,NA,CASSLGVRNYGYTF,TGCGCCAGCAGCTTAGGTGTCAGAAACTATGGCTACACCTTC
TRBV11-3,NA,TRBJ2-2,NA,CASSIGPGAGELFF,TGTGCCAGCAGCATCGGCCCAGGGGCCGGGGAGCTGTTTTTT
TRBV2,many,TRBJ2-7,NA,CASSGRGRAYEQYF,TGTGCCAGCAGTGGGAGGGGACGAGCCTACGAGCAGTACTTC
TRBV7-9,NA,TRBJ1-3,NA,CSTDRNTIYF,TGTTCCACGGATCGAAACACCATATATTTT
TRBV30,NA,TRBJ2-1,TRBD2,CAWSVLSGGALTRPEQFF,TGTGCCTGGAGTGTACTAAGCGGGGGGGCTTTAACTCGCCCTGAGCAGTTCTTC
TRBV7-2,NA,TRBJ2-1,NA,CASSFSPGTNEQFF,TGTGCCAGCAGCTTTTCCCCAGGGACCAATGAGCAGTTCTTC
TRBV7-2,few,TRBJ2-7,TRBD1,CASSLGQGVLGEQYF,TGTGCCAGCAGCTTAGGACAGGGCGTTTTGGGGGAGCAGTACTTC
TRBV7-2,few,TRBJ2-4,NA,CASSPTKNIQYF,TGTGCCAGCAGCCCCACCAAAAACATTCAGTACTTC
TRBV19,few,TRBJ1-2,NA,CASSPEGRGGYTF,TGTGCCAGTAGCCCCGAGGGCCGCGGGGGCTACACCTTC
TRBV30,NA,TRBJ1-2,TRBD1,CASGQVHGYTF,TGTGCCTCCGGACAGGTTCATGGCTACACCTTC
TRBV5-1,few,TRBJ2-3,TRBD2,CASSLGLAVSTDTQYF,TGCGCCAGCAGCTTAGGCCTAGCGGTTAGCACAGATACGCAGTATTTT
TRBV27,NA,TRBJ1-4,NA,CASSWGGASNEKLFF,TGTGCCAGCAGTTGGGGCGGAGCCTCTAATGAAAAACTGTTTTTT
TRBV6-5,NA,TRBJ2-7,NA,CASSYRQGSSYEQYF,TGTGCCAGCAGTTACCGCCAGGGATCCTCCTACGAGCAGTACTTC
TRBV13,few,TRBJ2-6,NA,CASSLRQSHYSGANVLTF,TGTGCCAGCAGCTTAAGACAGTCACATTACTCTGGGGCCAACGTCCTGACTTTC
TRBV30,NA,TRBJ1-5,TRBD1,CAWSPGQPNQPQHF,TGTGCCTGGAGTCCGGGACAGCCTAATCAGCCCCAGCATTTT
TRBV30,few,TRBJ1-4,TRBD1,CAWSVQTGGNEKLFF,TGTGCCTGGAGTGTACAGACAGGGGGAAATGAAAAACTGTTTTTT